A selection of T cell receptor beta chains follows, all from one sample in a study of human T cells and chemical hapten exposure. TCRdb re-called the RACE reads with MiXCR, one entry per CDR3 protein. The profile shows about 120,000 distinct CDR3 sequences, roughly 13% of them singletons. The material was whole blood, obtained in connection with sensitization to the hapten diphenylcyclopropenone (DPC). These receptors were taken from a young woman with alopecia areata. Some clones in this sample may be carry-over from other donors' samples. The conserved cysteine and the conserved F or W are not part of the CDR3 here. The order of the fields is J gene, V gene, CDR3 protein.

TRBJ1-3,TRBV12-3/TRBV12-4,ASSFRDSGNTIY
TRBJ2-1,TRBV6-1,ASSEFLATSGGRNEQF
TRBJ1-4,TRBV6-5,ASSYRGLTNEKLF
TRBJ1-4,TRBV11-2,ASIEDPLGEKLF
TRBJ2-2,TRBV25-1,ASSVFSLSTGELF
TRBJ2-1,TRBV25-1,ASSGGGGANEQF
TRBJ1-5,TRBV6-6,ASSRDSFYQPQH
TRBJ1-2,TRBV18,ASSPERGNYGYT
TRBJ1-2,TRBV6-2/TRBV6-3,ASSYSLPGYGYT
TRBJ2-3,TRBV12-3/TRBV12-4,ASRRTNGADTQY
TRBJ2-3,TRBV20-1,SARVGAASLRDTQY
TRBJ2-5,TRBV13,ASSPGTGDHQETQY
TRBJ2-7,TRBV25-1,ASQGSTYEQY
TRBJ2-2,TRBV7-9,ASSTDREAGELF
TRBJ1-4,TRBV28,ASSSTDSGRKLF
TRBJ1-2,TRBV6-5,ASKETGEDYGYT
TRBJ2-2,TRBV27,ASRIRVNGELF
TRBJ1-4,TRBV9,ASSPTPATNEKLF
TRBJ2-7,TRBV19,ASSQGTSYEQY
TRBJ1-6,TRBV7-6,ASSPGQGFSNSPLH
TRBJ2-2,TRBV20-1,SARRTLASTGELF
TRBJ1-6,TRBV30,AWSSPPGQGVTPSSSYNSPLH
TRBJ1-1,TRBV7-9,ASSFRGETEAF
TRBJ1-5,TRBV18,ASPWTMSNQPQH
TRBJ2-2,TRBV20-1,SARERTSGANTGELF
TRBJ2-7,TRBV6-2/TRBV6-3,ASRDSGVPYEQY
TRBJ2-7,TRBV20-1,SAPLETGPYEQY
TRBJ1-6,TRBV2,ASTEGRGSPLH
TRBJ2-7,TRBV20-1,SALSARTLESYEQY
TRBJ1-2,TRBV4-3,ASSPETGNYGYT
TRBJ2-3,TRBV3-1,ASSQVMRGGPDTQY
TRBJ1-6,TRBV6-2/TRBV6-3,ASSLLPEGAPLH
TRBJ2-2,TRBV18,ASSPPRGTGGTGELF
TRBJ1-2,TRBV24-1,ATSDLGQNYGYT
TRBJ1-2,TRBV3-1,ASSLGQGKDYGYT
TRBJ1-5,TRBV2,ASILEAYQPQH
TRBJ1-5,TRBV19,ASSITGRNQPQH
TRBJ2-1,TRBV6-2/TRBV6-3,ASIGSGVVSYNEQF